Below, 30 T cell receptor beta chains from the same sample are listed, as sequenced in a study of response to subunit inactivated influenza vaccine. Using its own MiXCR run on the RT-PCR reads, TCRdb lists one record per CDR3 protein. This table has around 530,000 distinct CDR3 sequences, around 11% appearing once. The material sequenced was PBMCs from blood, taken on the day of vaccination. The receptors come from a middle-aged man who received an inactivated influenza vaccine.

This clonotype turned up a few times. The chain is built from TRBV4-3 and TRBJ2-7, with D perhaps TRBD1 or TRBD2 (5 bases each). The germline CDR1 and CDR2 sequences are LGHNA and YSLEER. Trimming took 0 bases from V and 6 from J, leaving 12 bases between them. The CDR3 has 14 residues. DNA of the CDR3: TGCGCCAGCAGCCAAGATCAATGGGGGTTCGAGCAGTACTTC. It codes for CASSQDQWGFEQYF.

This clonotype came up a few times. This chain connects TRBV9 to TRBJ2-7; D gene unclear. CDR1 SGDLS and CDR2 YYNGEE come from the germline V gene. The V end was cut by 8 bases, the J end by 2 bases, with 17 bases between. The CDR3 sequence is 14 residues long. The CDR3 protein is CASSPGLLPYEQYF. Written as DNA, the CDR3 is TGTGCCAGTTCGCCGGGTCTTCTTCCCTACGAGCAGTACTTC.

The J gene is TRBJ2-3, the V gene TRBV18; D is ambiguous. The V and J ends lost 2 bases and 4 bases respectively, with 4 bases between them. Germline CDR1 and CDR2: KGHSH and LQKENI. CDR3 length equals 12 residues. The CDR3 spells CASSPFADTQYF. CDR3 DNA sequence: TGTGCCAGCTCACCATTTGCAGATACGCAGTATTTT.

The V and J genes are TRBV6-1 and TRBJ2-6, with unresolved D. The germline V and J ends were trimmed by 5 bases and 2 bases, with 10 bases remaining between them. CDR1 is MNHNS and CDR2 is SASEGT in the germline V gene. This CDR3 has 15 amino acids. DNA of the CDR3: TGTGCCAGCAGTATCATAGCCCCTGGGGCCAACGTCCTGACTTTC. Translation: CASSIIAPGANVLTF.

This clonotype has only a few counts. The chain couples TRBV6-2 or TRBV6-3 to TRBJ2-7, with D perhaps TRBD2 (5 bases). Trimming shortened V by 6 bases and J by 6 bases, and 12 bases separated the two germline ends. CDR3 length: 12 residues. Looked up from germline, CDR1 is MNHEY and CDR2 is SVGEGT. The CDR3 sequence is CASRPIGGEQYF. Written as DNA, the CDR3 is TGTGCCAGCAGACCTATAGGAGGCGAGCAGTACTTC.

The CDR3 sequence is CASSSGSEQFF. CDR3 nucleotides: TGTGCCAGCAGCAGCGGGAGTGAGCAGTTCTTC. V usage is TRBV7-3 and J usage is TRBJ2-1, with 8 nucleotides matching TRBD2. V was pared by 5 bases and J by 9 bases, with 0 bases of the junction left unmatched. The germline CDR1 and CDR2 sequences are SGHTA and FQGTGA. This CDR3 comprises 11 residues.

The CDR3 DNA reads as TGCAGTGCGGTCGGACAGGCTGGGGCCAAAAACATTCAGTACTTC. Translating it yields CSAVGQAGAKNIQYF. The chain recombines TRBV20-1 with TRBJ2-4; 7 nucleotides line up with TRBD1. Trimming cost V 6 bases and J 1 base; bases outside gene matches: 9. The CDR3 contains 15 residues. Germline lookup yields CDR1 DFQATT and CDR2 SNEGSKA (reference sequence).

This clonotype has a handful of counts. The rearrangement uses TRBV20-1 and TRBJ2-4; TRBD2 might be the D (6 bases). This CDR3 is 12 amino acids long. Per the germline V gene, CDR1 is DFQATT and CDR2 is SNEGSKA (reference sequence). For the CDR3, the DNA is TGCAGCGGGGGTCTCGACGAAAACATTCAGTACTTC. It translates to CSGGLDENIQYF.

The CDR3 DNA reads TGTGCCAGCAGCTATAGCGGGAGAAATGAGCAGTTCTTC. This gives the protein CASSYSGRNEQFF. V is TRBV7-3 and J is TRBJ2-1, with 9 bases fitting TRBD2. J gave up 7 bases and V 4 bases, and 2 bases lay outside the gene matches. In germline, CDR1 is SGHTA, CDR2 FQGTGA. The length of the CDR3 is 13 residues.

The sample holds a few counts of this clonotype. This sequence joins TRBV29-1 and TRBJ2-2, with TRBD2 matching over 7 bases. This CDR3 has 13 residues. Germline values: CDR1 SQVTM, CDR2 ANQGSEA. Germline trimming cut 7 bases from V and 2 bases from J; bases unmatched to any gene: 4. CDR3 region: CSGGGTNTGELFF. The CDR3 DNA reads as TGCAGCGGGGGGGGGACTAACACCGGGGAGCTGTTTTTT.

This clonotype was seen many times. The chain has TRBV5-1 and TRBJ2-2; D is undetermined. The CDR3 contains 15 residues. V was pared by 4 bases and J by 3 bases, with 13 bases between. Germline assignment: CDR1 SGHRS and CDR2 YFSETQ. CDR3 sequence (DNA): TGCGCCAGCAGCCAGTTTGCAGGAGACACCGGGGAGCTGTTTTTT. Translating it yields CASSQFAGDTGELFF. The variable domain in full, completed from reference TRBV5-1 and TRBJ2-2, reads KAGVTQTPRYLIKTRGQQVTLSCSPISGHRSVSWYQQTPGQGLQFLFEYFSETQRNKGNFPGRFSGRQFSNSRSEMNVSTLELGDSALYLCASSQFAGDTGELFFGEGSRLTVL.

This clonotype was seen more than once but under ten times. This chain links TRBV29-1 with TRBJ2-5; D not certain. Germline V gene lookup returns CDR1 SQVTM and CDR2 ANQGSEA. V lost 6 bases to trimming and J lost 5 bases, with 13 bases between them. The CDR3 consists of 12 residues. CDR3 bases: TGCAGCGTCACAGCGACGCGGGAGACCCAGTACTTC. Its protein is CSVTATRETQYF.

V gene TRBV12-3 or TRBV12-4 combines with J gene TRBJ1-6; no firm D call. CDR3 length: 12 residues. V dropped 5 bases and J dropped 7 bases, with 6 bases sitting between them. The CDR3 protein is CASSPQNSPLHF. In DNA, the CDR3 is TGTGCCAGCAGTCCACAGAATTCACCCCTCCACTTT.

The gene calls are TRBV20-1 and TRBJ2-3, with D possibly matching TRBD2 (5 bases). CDR1 and CDR2 (germline): DFQATT, SNEGSKA (reference sequence). The CDR3 contains 16 residues. Trimming stripped 2 bases from V and 0 bases from J, with 15 bases between. CDR3 coding DNA: TGCAGTGCTAGATCCAGGAGCGGATCAAGCACAGATACGCAGTATTTT. Amino acid sequence: CSARSRSGSSTDTQYF.

The CDR3 DNA follows: TGCAGTGCTGCAACCGGGACCACCAAGGGGACCCAGTACTTC. Its translation is CSAATGTTKGTQYF. The rearrangement joins TRBV20-1 to TRBJ2-5; D may correspond to TRBD1 or TRBD2 (5 bases each). V shed 5 bases and J shed 7 bases, with 20 bases lying between them. Per the germline V gene, CDR1 is DFQATT and CDR2 is SNEGSKA (reference sequence). There are 14 residues in the CDR3.

The rearrangement joins TRBV6-5 to TRBJ2-2, with D unclear. The CDR3 length is 12 residues. CDR1 is MNHEY, CDR2 SVGAGI, per germline. The V gene lost 6 bases and the J gene lost 6 bases, with 8 bases spanning the gap. In nucleotides, the CDR3 is TGTGCCAGCAGGAAGTCGTCCGGGGAGCTGTTTTTT. Encoded protein: CASRKSSGELFF.

In its sample, this clonotype was seen many times. The V call is TRBV21-1, the J call TRBJ2-5; TRBD2 reflects the table's D call only, with no check against the DNA. TRBV21-1 represents a pseudogene. This CDR3 is built from 17 residues. CDR3 region: CASSKVGWAGGHKTQYF. Written as DNA, the CDR3 is TGTGCCAGCAGCAAAGTAGGATGGGCGGGGGGCCACAAGACCCAGTACTTC.

The sample holds many counts of this clonotype. The chain recombines TRBV20-1 with TRBJ1-4; TRBD1 matches at 9 bases. The CDR3 runs 13 residues. The V gene end was trimmed by 4 bases and the J gene end by 14 bases; junction bases not matched to a gene: 11. The germline gives CDR1 DFQATT, CDR2 SNEGSKA (reference sequence). The CDR3 sequence is CSAKGTGPYGLFF. CDR3 sequence (DNA): TGCAGTGCTAAAGGGACAGGGCCCTACGGGCTGTTTTTT.

The chain couples TRBV28 to TRBJ2-4, with D possibly TRBD1 on 6 matching bases. The germline CDR1 and CDR2 sequences are MDHEN and SYDVKM. Trimming took 6 bases from V and 7 from J, leaving 22 bases between them. This CDR3 has 16 amino acids. The CDR3 reads CASRTDRSLPPNIQYF. The CDR3 DNA follows: TGTGCCAGCAGAACCGACAGGAGCCTCCCCCCCAACATTCAGTACTTC.

The chain couples TRBV5-1 to TRBJ2-2, with D perhaps matching TRBD2 (6 bases). The CDR3 is made up of 12 amino acids. Germline V gene lookup returns CDR1 SGHRS and CDR2 YFSETQ. Between the trimmed V and J ends, which lost 7 bases and 4 bases, there was a span of 8 bases. The CDR3 sequence: CASRESTGELFF. The CDR3, as DNA: TGCGCCAGCCGGGAGTCCACCGGGGAGCTGTTTTTT.

The chain recombines TRBV5-6 with TRBJ2-1, with TRBD1 identical over 10 bases. The J segment lost 6 bases and the V segment lost 4 bases, leaving 10 bases of the junction unmatched. Germline values: CDR1 SGHDT, CDR2 YYEEEE. There are 16 residues in the CDR3. CDR3 nucleotides: TGTGCCAGCAGCCTGTCCGGGACAGGGGTCCTCAATGAGCAGTTCTTC. Translated, it gives CASSLSGTGVLNEQFF.

This clonotype was seen more than once but under ten times. CDR3 in DNA: TGTGCCAGCAGCCGTTGGGGACTGGGCTCCTACAATGAGCAGTTCTTC. Amino acid sequence: CASSRWGLGSYNEQFF. J is TRBJ2-1 and V is TRBV7-2; TRBD2 might be the D (6 bases). CDR1 is SGHTA and CDR2 is FQGNSA in the germline V gene. Trimming removed 5 bases at V and 0 bases at J, with 14 bases between. The CDR3 has 16 amino acids.

This clonotype showed up just a few times. This chain links TRBV11-2 with TRBJ2-2; a possible D gene is TRBD1 (5 bases). CDR3 length: 16 residues. Germline V gives CDR1 SGHAT, CDR2 FQNNGV. Trimming left V 1 base short and J 5 bases short, with 14 bases between. The CDR3 DNA reads TGTGCCAGCAGCTTAGTAGTCAGGGTGAGGACCGGGGAGCTGTTTTTT. It is translated as CASSLVVRVRTGELFF.

As DNA, the CDR3 is TGTGCCAGCACCTCCCTGGGGGGGCAAACTTCCTACGAGCAGTACTTC. Its translation: CASTSLGGQTSYEQYF. This chain uses TRBV12-3 or TRBV12-4 with TRBJ2-7, with D possibly being TRBD2 (7 bases). The CDR3 runs to 16 residues. Trimming left V 7 bases short and J 1 base short, with 20 bases between.

This clonotype was seen a few times. The CDR3 protein is CASSFEGISSEQYF. CDR3 nucleotides: TGTGCCAGCAGCTTCGAGGGTATTTCATCCGAGCAGTACTTC. The chain joins TRBV7-9 to TRBJ2-7; D perhaps matches TRBD2 (5 bases). Germline CDR1 and CDR2: SEHNR and FQNEAQ (reference sequence). The CDR3 has 14 residues. Trimming removed 3 bases at V and 6 bases at J, with 15 bases between.

The genes are TRBV2 and TRBJ2-4, with 10 bases that match TRBD1. Germline CDR1 and CDR2: SNHLY and FYNNEI. The CDR3 covers 15 residues. J gave up 7 bases and V 3 bases, and 6 bases lay outside the gene matches. Here the CDR3 reads CASSEGQGTWNIQYF. Here the CDR3 DNA reads TGTGCCAGCAGTGAGGGACAGGGGACGTGGAACATTCAGTACTTC.

The rearrangement joins TRBV5-1 to TRBJ2-7, with 8 bases fitting TRBD1. Germline V gene lookup returns CDR1 SGHRS and CDR2 YFSETQ. Losses at the gene ends were 1 base for V and 0 bases for J; bases not matched to a gene: 15. The CDR3 covers 19 residues. This chain's CDR3 is CASSLSRDRISSSSYEQYF. The CDR3 region has the DNA TGCGCCAGCAGCTTGTCTCGGGACAGGATTTCTTCAAGCTCCTACGAGCAGTACTTC.

V gene TRBV6-2 or TRBV6-3 combines with J gene TRBJ1-1; D is perhaps TRBD1 (6 bases). Germline values: CDR1 MNHEY, CDR2 SVGEGT. This CDR3 has 12 residues. With 8 bases removed from V and 10 bases from J, the gap between germline ends came to 17 bases. CDR3 in amino acids: CASADRRKGAFF. In nucleotides, the CDR3 is TGTGCCAGCGCCGACAGGAGGAAAGGAGCTTTCTTT.

The table lists this clonotype with many counts. V and J are TRBV9 and TRBJ2-1; 12 nucleotides agree with TRBD2. V trimming: 4 bases; J trimming: 4 bases; junction bases outside the gene matches: 9. Germline V gene sequence: CDR1 SGDLS, CDR2 YYNGEE. This CDR3 region has 17 residues. DNA of the CDR3: TGTGCCAGCAGCTCCACCGGGACTAGCGGGTCTTACAATGAGCAGTTCTTC. It encodes CASSSTGTSGSYNEQFF.

The rearrangement uses TRBV7-9 and TRBJ1-4, with D unresolved. Germline CDR1 and CDR2: SEHNR and FQNEAQ (reference sequence). The CDR3 has 13 amino acids. Trimming removed 7 bases at V and 11 bases at J, with 17 bases between. The CDR3 region has the DNA TGTGCCAGCATGCAGGCAGGAATTGATAAACTGTTTTTT. It is translated as CASMQAGIDKLFF.